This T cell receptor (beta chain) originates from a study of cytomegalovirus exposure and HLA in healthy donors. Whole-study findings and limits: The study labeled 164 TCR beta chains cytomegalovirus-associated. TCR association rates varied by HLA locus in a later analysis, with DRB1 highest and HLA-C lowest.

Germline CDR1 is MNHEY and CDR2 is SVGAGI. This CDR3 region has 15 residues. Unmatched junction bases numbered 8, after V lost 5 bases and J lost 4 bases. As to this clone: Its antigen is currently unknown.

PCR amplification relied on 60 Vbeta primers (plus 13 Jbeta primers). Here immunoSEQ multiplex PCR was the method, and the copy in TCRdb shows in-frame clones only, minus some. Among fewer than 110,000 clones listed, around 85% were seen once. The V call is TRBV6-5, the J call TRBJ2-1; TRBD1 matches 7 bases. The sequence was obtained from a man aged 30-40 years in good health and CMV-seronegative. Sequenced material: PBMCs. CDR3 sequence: CASSPGQVNYNEQFF. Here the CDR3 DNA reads TGTGCCAGCAGTCCCGGACAGGTTAATTACAATGAGCAGTTCTTC.